This T cell receptor (beta chain) was captured by sequencing in a study of PD-L1 blockade in urothelial cancer. The study, taken as a whole, reports: Durable-benefit patients had greater expansion of tumor-associated blood clones at 3 weeks.

Indicated time point: pretreatment peripheral blood. Per patient, between 1 and 8 samples were collected at pretreatment and on-treatment time points. A remark on this clone: Its target is not known.

TCRdb's table, derived via immunoSEQ multiplex PCR, lists solely in-frame clones and lacks some. Of 130,000 or so clones listed, roughly 83% are singletons. This CDR3 is 19 amino acids long. Germline-derived CDR1 and CDR2 are SGHAT and FQNNGV. V lost 7 bases to trimming and J lost 1 base; unmatched junction nucleotides: 21. The TCR was taken from a man aged 45-65 years with urothelial cancer. The chain uses TRBV11-2 and TRBJ2-5; TRBD2 aligns across 7 bases. This specimen consisted of PBMCs, obtained around atezolizumab (anti-PD-L1) treatment. CDR3 sequence (DNA): TGTGCCAGCACCGACCTAGGCGGGAGTGGGCTAGAAGGCCAAGAGACCCAGTACTTC. Its protein product is CASTDLGGSGLEGQETQYF.